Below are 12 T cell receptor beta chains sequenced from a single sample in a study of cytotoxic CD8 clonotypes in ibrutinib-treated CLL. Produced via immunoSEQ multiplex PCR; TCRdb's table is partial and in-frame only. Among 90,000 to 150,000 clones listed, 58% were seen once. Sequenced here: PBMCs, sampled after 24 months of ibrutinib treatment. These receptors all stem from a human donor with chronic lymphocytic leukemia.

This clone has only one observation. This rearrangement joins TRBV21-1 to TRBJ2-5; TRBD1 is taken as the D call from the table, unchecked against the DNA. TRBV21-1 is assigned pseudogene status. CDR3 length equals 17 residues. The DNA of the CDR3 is TGTGCCAGCAGCAAGGGACAGGGAGAAGGGTTGCAAGAGACCCAGTACTTC. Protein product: CASSKGQGEGLQETQYF.

CDR3 in amino acids: CASSPGIGGVNTEAFF. Here the CDR3 DNA reads TGTGCCAGCAGCCCGGGGATAGGGGGAGTGAACACTGAAGCTTTCTTT. This chain connects TRBV9 to TRBJ1-1; perhaps TRBD1 as D (6 bases). V was trimmed by 4 bases and J by 0 bases, leaving 16 bases between them. The germline gives CDR1 SGDLS, CDR2 YYNGEE. This CDR3 has 16 residues.

In nucleotides, the CDR3 is TGTGCCAGCAGCTTAGGAGGTCTCTCCTTCAATTCACCCCTCCACTTT. This encodes CASSLGGLSFNSPLHF. J is TRBJ1-6 and V is TRBV7-2; D gene unclear. The CDR3 totals 16 residues. Germline CDR1 is SGHTA and CDR2 is FQGNSA. The germline V and J ends were trimmed by 1 base and 7 bases, with 14 bases remaining between them. Full variable domain (outside the CDR3, taken from reference TRBV7-2 and TRBJ1-6): GAGVSQSPSNKVTEKGKDVELRCDPISGHTALYWYRQSLGQGLEFLIYFQGNSAPDKSGLPSDRFSAERTGGSVSTLTIQRTQQEDSAVYLCASSLGGLSFNSPLHFGNGTRLTVT.

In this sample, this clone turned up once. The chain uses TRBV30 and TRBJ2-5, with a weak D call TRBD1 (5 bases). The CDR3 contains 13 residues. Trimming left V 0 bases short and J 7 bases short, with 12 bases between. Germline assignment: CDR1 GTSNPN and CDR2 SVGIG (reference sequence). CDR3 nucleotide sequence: TGTGCCTGGAGTGTAGGGCCAGGGTGGACCCAGTACTTC. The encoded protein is CAWSVGPGWTQYF.

CDR3 in DNA: TGTGCCAGCAGCTCGGGACTTCACTACGAGCAGTACTTC. Residues: CASSSGLHYEQYF. V usage is TRBV7-9 and J usage is TRBJ2-7; D might be TRBD2 (6 bases). CDR3 size: 13 residues. Trimming removed 4 bases at V and 3 bases at J, with 10 bases between. Germline CDR1 SEHNR, CDR2 FQNEAQ (reference sequence).

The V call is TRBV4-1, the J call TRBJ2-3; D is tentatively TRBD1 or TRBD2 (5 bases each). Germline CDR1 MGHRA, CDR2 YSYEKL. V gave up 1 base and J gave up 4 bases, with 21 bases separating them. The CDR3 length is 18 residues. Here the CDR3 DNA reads TGCGCCAGCAGCCAAGGAGATACGGGGCGAACCGGACCAGATACGCAGTATTTT. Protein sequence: CASSQGDTGRTGPDTQYF.

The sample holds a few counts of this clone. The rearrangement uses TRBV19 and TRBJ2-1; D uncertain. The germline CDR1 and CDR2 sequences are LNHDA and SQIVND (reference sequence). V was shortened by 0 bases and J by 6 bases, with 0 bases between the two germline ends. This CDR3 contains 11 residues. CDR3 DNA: TGTGCCAGTAGTATAGACAATGAGCAGTTCTTC. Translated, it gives CASSIDNEQFF. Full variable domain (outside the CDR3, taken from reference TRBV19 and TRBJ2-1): DGGITQSPKYLFRKEGQNVTLSCEQNLNHDAMYWYRQDPGQGLRLIYYSQIVNDFQKGDIAEGYSVSREKKESFPLTVTSAQKNPTAFYLCASSIDNEQFFGPGTRLTVL.

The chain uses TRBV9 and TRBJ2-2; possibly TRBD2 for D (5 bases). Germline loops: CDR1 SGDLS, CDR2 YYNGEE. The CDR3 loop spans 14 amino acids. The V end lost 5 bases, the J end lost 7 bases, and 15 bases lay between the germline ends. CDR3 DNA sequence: TGTGCCAGCAGACGGGCCTCCGAGGGCGGGGAGCTGTTTTTT. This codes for CASRRASEGGELFF.

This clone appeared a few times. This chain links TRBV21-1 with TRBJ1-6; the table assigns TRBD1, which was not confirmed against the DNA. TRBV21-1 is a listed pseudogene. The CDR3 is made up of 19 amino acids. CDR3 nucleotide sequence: TGTGCCAGCAGCAAAGTGATCCGGGACAGGGGGCGCGAGTATTCACCCCTCCACTTT. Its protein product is CASSKVIRDRGREYSPLHF.

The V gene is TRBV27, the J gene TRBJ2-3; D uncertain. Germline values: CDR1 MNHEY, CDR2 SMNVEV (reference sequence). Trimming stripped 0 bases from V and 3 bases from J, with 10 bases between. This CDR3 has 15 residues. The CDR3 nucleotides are TGTGCCAGCAGTTTATCAATGGGTTGGACAGATACGCAGTATTTT. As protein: CASSLSMGWTDTQYF.

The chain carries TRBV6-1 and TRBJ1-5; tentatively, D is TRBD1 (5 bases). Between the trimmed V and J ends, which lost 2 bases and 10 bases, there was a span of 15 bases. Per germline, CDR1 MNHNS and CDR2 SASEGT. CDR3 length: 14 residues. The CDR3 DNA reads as TGTGCCAGCAGTGAAAACGGGGACTTCCATCCCCAGCATTTT. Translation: CASSENGDFHPQHF.

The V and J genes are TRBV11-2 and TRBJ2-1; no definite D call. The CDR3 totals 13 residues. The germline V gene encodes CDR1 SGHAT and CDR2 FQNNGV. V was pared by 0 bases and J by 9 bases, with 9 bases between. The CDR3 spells CASSLELLSEQFF. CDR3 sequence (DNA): TGTGCCAGCAGCTTAGAGTTACTTAGTGAGCAGTTCTTC.